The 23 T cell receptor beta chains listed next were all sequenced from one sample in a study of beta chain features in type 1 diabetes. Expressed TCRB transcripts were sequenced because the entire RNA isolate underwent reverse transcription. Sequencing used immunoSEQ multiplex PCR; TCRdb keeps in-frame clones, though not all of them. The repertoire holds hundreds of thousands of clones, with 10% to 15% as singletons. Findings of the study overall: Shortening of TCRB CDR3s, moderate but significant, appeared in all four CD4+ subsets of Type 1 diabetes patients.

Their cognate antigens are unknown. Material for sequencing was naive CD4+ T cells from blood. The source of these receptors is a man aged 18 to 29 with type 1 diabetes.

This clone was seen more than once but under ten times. The chain's CDR3 is CASSQAGRGAGNSPLHF. In nucleotides, the CDR3 is TGCGCCAGCAGCCAAGCCGGACGGGGGGCTGGTAATTCACCCCTCCACTTT. J is TRBJ1-6 and V is TRBV4-1; a weak D match, TRBD1 (6 bases). V lost 1 base, J lost 6 bases, and 16 bases lay in between. The CDR3 spans 17 residues. CDR1 is MGHRA, CDR2 YSYEKL, per germline.

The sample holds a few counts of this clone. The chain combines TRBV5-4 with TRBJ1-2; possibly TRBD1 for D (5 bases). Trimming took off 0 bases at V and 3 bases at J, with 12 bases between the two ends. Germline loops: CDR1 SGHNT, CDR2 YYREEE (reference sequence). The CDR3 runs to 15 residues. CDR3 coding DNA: TGTGCCAGCAGCTTGGGATCAGGGTTGGACTATGGCTACACCTTC. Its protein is CASSLGSGLDYGYTF.

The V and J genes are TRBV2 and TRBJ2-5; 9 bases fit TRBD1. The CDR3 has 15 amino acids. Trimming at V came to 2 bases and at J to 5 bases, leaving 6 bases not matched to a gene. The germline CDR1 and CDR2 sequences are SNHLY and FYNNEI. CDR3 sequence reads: CASSEITGGDETQYF. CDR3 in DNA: TGTGCCAGCAGTGAAATTACAGGGGGCGATGAGACCCAGTACTTC.

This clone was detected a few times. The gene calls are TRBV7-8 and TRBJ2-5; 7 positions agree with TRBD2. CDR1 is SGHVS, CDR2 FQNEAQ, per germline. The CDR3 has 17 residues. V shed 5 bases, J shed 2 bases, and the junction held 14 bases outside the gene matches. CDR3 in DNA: TGTGCCAGCAGCCTAAGTCGGCTAGCGGTAACTCAAGAGACCCAGTACTTC. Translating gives CASSLSRLAVTQETQYF.

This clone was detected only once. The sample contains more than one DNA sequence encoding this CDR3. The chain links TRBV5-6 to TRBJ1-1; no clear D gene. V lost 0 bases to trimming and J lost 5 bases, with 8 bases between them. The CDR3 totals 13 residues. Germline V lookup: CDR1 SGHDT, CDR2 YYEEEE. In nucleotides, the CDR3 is TGTGCCAGCAGCTTGGCGGGCAGTACTGAAGCTTTCTTT. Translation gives CASSLAGSTEAFF.

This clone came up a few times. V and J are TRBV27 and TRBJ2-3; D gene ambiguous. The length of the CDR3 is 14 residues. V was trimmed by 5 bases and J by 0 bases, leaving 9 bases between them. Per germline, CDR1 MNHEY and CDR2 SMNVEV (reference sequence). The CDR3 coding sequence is TGTGCCAGCAGTCCTCTGACTAGCACAGATACGCAGTATTTT. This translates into CASSPLTSTDTQYF.

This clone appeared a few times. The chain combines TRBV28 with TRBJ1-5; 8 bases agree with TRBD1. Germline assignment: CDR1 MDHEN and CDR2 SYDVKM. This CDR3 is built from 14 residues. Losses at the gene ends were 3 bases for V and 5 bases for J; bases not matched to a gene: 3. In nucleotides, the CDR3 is TGTGCCAGCAGTTTGACAGGGGATCATCAGCCCCAGCATTTT. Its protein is CASSLTGDHQPQHF.

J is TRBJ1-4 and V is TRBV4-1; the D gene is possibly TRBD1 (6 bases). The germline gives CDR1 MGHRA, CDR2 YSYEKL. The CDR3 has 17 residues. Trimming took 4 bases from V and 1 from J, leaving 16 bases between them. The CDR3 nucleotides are TGCGCCAGCAGCCGCCTCCGGGACATCGAAACTAATGAAAAACTGTTTTTT. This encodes CASSRLRDIETNEKLFF.

CDR3 nucleotide sequence: TGCGCCAGCAGCGCCCCGGACAGGCACAATGAGCAGTTCTTC. Translated, it gives CASSAPDRHNEQFF. The chain combines TRBV5-1 with TRBJ2-1; TRBD1 matches at 7 bases. V shed 4 bases and J 5 bases; nucleotides not matched to a gene: 6. The CDR3 is made up of 14 amino acids. CDR1 is SGHRS, CDR2 YFSETQ, per germline.

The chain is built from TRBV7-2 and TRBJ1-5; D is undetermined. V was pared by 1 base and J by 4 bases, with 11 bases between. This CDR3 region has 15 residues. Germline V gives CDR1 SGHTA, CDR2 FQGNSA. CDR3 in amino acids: CASSLGTALNQPQHF. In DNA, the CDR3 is TGTGCCAGCAGCTTAGGTACCGCCTTGAATCAGCCCCAGCATTTT.

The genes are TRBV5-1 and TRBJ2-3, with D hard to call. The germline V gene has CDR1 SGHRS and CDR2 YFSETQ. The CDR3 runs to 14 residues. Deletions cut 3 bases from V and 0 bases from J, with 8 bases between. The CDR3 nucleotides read TGCGCCAGCAGCTCTGACCCTAGCACAGATACGCAGTATTTT. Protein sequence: CASSSDPSTDTQYF.

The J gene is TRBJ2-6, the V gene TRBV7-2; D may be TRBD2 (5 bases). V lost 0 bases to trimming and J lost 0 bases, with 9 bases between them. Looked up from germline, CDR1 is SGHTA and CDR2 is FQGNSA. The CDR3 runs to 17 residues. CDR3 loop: CASSLASRGSGANVLTF. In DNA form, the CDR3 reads TGTGCCAGCAGCTTAGCATCTCGGGGCTCTGGGGCCAACGTCCTGACTTTC.

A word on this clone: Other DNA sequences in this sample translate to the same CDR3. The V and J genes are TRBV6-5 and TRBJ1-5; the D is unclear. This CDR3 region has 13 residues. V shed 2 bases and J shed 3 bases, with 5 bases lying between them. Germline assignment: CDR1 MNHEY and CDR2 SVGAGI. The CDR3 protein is CASSYSSNQPQHF. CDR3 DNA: TGTGCCAGCAGTTACAGCTCCAATCAGCCCCAGCATTTT.

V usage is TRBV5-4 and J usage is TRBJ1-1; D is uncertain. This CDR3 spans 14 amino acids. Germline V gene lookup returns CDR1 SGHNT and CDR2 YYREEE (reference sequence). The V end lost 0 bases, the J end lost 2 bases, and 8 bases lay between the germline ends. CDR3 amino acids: CASSLVAPNTEAFF. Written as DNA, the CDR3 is TGTGCCAGCAGCTTGGTGGCACCAAACACTGAAGCTTTCTTT. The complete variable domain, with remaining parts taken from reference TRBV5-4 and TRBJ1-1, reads ETGVTQSPTHLIKTRGQQVTLRCSSQSGHNTVSWYQQALGQGPQFIFQYYREEENGRGNFPPRFSGLQFPNYSSELNVNALELDDSALYLCASSLVAPNTEAFFGQGTRLTVV.

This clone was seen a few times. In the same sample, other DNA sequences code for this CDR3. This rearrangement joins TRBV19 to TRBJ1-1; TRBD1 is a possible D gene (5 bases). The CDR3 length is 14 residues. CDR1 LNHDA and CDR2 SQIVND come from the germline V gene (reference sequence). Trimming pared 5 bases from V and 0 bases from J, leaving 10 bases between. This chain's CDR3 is CASSPGLMNTEAFF. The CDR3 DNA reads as TGTGCCAGTAGTCCGGGACTGATGAACACTGAAGCTTTCTTT.

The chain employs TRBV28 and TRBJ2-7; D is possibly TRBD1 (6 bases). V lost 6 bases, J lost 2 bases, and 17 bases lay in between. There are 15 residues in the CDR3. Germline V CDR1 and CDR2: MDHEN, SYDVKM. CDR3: CASRRTGPPTYEQYF. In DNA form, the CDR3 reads TGTGCCAGCAGGCGAACAGGGCCCCCGACCTACGAGCAGTACTTC.

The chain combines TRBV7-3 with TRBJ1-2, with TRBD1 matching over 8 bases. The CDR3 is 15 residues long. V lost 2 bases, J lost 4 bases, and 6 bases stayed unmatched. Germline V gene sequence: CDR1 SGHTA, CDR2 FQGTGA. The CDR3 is CASSLRGGQAYGYTF. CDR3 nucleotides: TGTGCCAGCAGCTTACGTGGGGGACAGGCCTATGGCTACACCTTC.

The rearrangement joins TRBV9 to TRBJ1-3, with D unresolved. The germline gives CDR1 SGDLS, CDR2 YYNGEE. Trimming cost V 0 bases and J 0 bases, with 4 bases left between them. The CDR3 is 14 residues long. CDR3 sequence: CASSVGTSGNTIYF. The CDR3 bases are TGTGCCAGCAGCGTAGGGACCTCTGGAAACACCATATATTTT.

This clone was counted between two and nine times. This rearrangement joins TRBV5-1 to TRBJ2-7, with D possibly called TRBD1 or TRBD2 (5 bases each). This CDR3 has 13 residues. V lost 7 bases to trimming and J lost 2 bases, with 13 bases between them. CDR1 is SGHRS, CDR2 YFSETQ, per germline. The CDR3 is CASGRDEAYEQYF. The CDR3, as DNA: TGCGCCAGCGGCCGGGACGAAGCCTACGAGCAGTACTTC. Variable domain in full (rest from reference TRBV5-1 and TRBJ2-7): KAGVTQTPRYLIKTRGQQVTLSCSPISGHRSVSWYQQTPGQGLQFLFEYFSETQRNKGNFPGRFSGRQFSNSRSEMNVSTLELGDSALYLCASGRDEAYEQYFGPGTRLTVT.

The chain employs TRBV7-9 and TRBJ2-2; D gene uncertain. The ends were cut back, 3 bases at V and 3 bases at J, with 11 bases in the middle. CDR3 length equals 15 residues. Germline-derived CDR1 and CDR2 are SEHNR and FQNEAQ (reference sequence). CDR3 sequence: CASSFSAGDTGELFF. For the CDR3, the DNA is TGTGCCAGCAGCTTTTCAGCAGGAGACACCGGGGAGCTGTTTTTT. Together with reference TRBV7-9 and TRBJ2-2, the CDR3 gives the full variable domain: DTGVSQNPRHKITKRGQNVTFRCDPISEHNRLYWYRQTLGQGPEFLTYFQNEAQLEKSRLLSDRFSAERPKGSFSTLEIQRTEQGDSAMYLCASSFSAGDTGELFFGEGSRLTVL.

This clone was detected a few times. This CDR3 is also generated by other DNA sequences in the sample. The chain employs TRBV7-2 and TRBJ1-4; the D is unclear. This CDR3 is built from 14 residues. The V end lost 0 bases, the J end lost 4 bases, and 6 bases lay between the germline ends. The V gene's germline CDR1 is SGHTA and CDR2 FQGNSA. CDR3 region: CASSLAGINEKLFF. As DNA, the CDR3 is TGTGCCAGCAGCTTAGCCGGGATTAATGAAAAACTGTTTTTT.

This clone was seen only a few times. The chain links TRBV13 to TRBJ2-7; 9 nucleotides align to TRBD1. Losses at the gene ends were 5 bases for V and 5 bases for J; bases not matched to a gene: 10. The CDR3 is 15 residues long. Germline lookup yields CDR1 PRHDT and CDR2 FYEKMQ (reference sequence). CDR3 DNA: TGTGCCAGCAGCCTTACCGGGACAGGGAGGAACGAGCAGTACTTC. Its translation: CASSLTGTGRNEQYF.

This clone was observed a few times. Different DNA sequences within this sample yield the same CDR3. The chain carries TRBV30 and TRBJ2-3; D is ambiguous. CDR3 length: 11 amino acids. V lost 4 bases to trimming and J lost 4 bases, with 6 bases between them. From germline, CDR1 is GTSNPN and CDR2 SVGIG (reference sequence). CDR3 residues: CAWTVADTQYF. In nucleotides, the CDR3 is TGTGCCTGGACAGTCGCAGATACGCAGTATTTT.